This record concerns one T cell receptor (beta chain) sequence. A second 7 to 11 cycle PCR used barcoded and J-beta primers. TCRdb re-called the 5' RACE reads with MiXCR, one entry per CDR3 protein. Of 1.5 million to 2 million distinct CDR3 sequences listed, 30% to 40% are singletons. The CDR3 has 21 amino acids. Trimming removed 3 bases from V and 6 bases from J; junction bases left unmatched: 21. The germline V gene encodes CDR1 DFQATT and CDR2 SNEGSKA (reference sequence). The source of the sample is a study of blood T cells in healthy people across ages. Per-sample PBMC isolation yielded at least 6.5 million cells.

This chain connects TRBV20-1 to TRBJ2-3; 16 bases line up with TRBD2. The sequence derives from a woman in her 30s in good health. The sample comprised blood. The CDR3: CSASFFGLWGTSGRAADTQYF. CDR3 nucleotide sequence: TGCAGTGCTAGTTTTTTCGGATTATGGGGGACTAGCGGGAGGGCGGCGGATACGCAGTATTTT.